The source of this TCR beta chain is a study of tumor and adjacent non-tumor tissue in lung cancer. For the study at large: Stage I to III disease affected about ten men and 5 women aged about 31 to 76.

Note on this clonotype: Its antigen is currently unknown. The junction and the germline gene differ at one end; a read error may be behind it.

Germline CDR1 reads SGHAT; CDR2 reads FQNNGV. The CDR3 length is 14 residues. Study-level findings and limits: Top 100 clones took a larger repertoire share in normal lung. Shorter survival was associated with higher TCR diversity in tumors. Compared with tumor, normal lung showed significantly lower TCR diversity.

This sample's RNA came from whole unsorted tissue. Three rounds of nested PCR, following a modified ARM-PCR protocol, produced the TCRbeta library. TCRdb reprocessed the multiplex PCR reads with MiXCR, giving one entry per CDR3 protein. Of more than 85,000 distinct CDR3 sequences listed, approximately 82% are singletons. This chain uses TRBV11-2 with TRBJ1-1; D is unresolved. This sequence was found in a woman between 55 and 75 years old with non-small cell lung cancer. The sample was lung tumor tissue. The CDR3: CANNLARGNTEAFF. DNA for the CDR3: TGTGCCAACAACTTAGCGCGGGGAAACACTGAAGCATTCTTT.